The rows below give T cell receptor beta chains drawn from one sample of a study of T cells in Graves' hyperthyroidism and ophthalmopathy. TCRdb redid the calling of the multiplex PCR reads with MiXCR, one entry per CDR3 protein. The repertoire holds 500,000 to 650,000 distinct CDR3 sequences, with 14% as singletons. The specimen sequenced was blood. The receptors were gathered from a woman between 45 and 60 years old with Graves' ophthalmopathy. Both conserved end residues are part of each CDR3. The D gene is left open where the match is weak. Some rows have no size entry. The others give once, few or many, or a class for an expanded clone.

>TRBV29-1|many|TRBJ2-7|TRBD1
TGCAGCGTAGAACGCCGGGACAGGGTCTACGAGCAGTACTTC
CSVERRDRVYEQYF
>TRBV10-3|many|TRBJ2-3|TRBD2
TGTGCCATCAAGCGGGAGGCCACAGATACGCAGTATTTT
CAIKREATDTQYF
>TRBV18|.|TRBJ1-1|.
TGTGCCAGCTCACCACCAGGGTGGGTTGGAACGAACACTGAAGCTTTCTTT
CASSPPGWVGTNTEAFF
>TRBV29-1|many|TRBJ2-3|TRBD2
TGCAGCGCATACCTGCCGACTAGCGGGAGTGGGAGGGCAGATACGCAGTATTTT
CSAYLPTSGSGRADTQYF
>TRBV5-1|many|TRBJ1-4|.
TGCGCCAGCAAGAGGGAACCAACTAATGAAAAACTGTTTTTT
CASKREPTNEKLFF
>TRBV7-9|.|TRBJ2-7|TRBD1
TGTGCCAGCAGCCAAAAGGGACAGGGTGGCTACGAGCAGTACTTC
CASSQKGQGGYEQYF
>TRBV6-1|few|TRBJ1-6|.
TGTGCCAGCAGCTATATGGTTTCACCCCTCCACTTT
CASSYMVSPLHF
>TRBV7-2|.|TRBJ2-4|.
TGTGCCAGCAGTGGGAGCGGGCAAAGCAAAAACATTCAGTACTTC
CASSGSGQSKNIQYF
>TRBV20-1|few|TRBJ2-2|TRBD2
TGCAGTGCTAGAGATTTGGGCCTCGGTGGTAGCGGGAGTACCGGGGAGCTGTTTTTT
CSARDLGLGGSGSTGELFF
>TRBV6-1|many|TRBJ2-5|TRBD2
TGTGCCAGCAGTTATACTAGCGGGAGGGCCTTTAAGACCCAGTACTTC
CASSYTSGRAFKTQYF
>TRBV29-1|.|TRBJ2-5|.
TGCAGCGTTATGCTGGAGACCCAGTACTTC
CSVMLETQYF
>TRBV20-1|.|TRBJ2-1|TRBD2
TGCAGTGCTAGTACTAGCGGGATAACGTACAATGAGCAGTTCTTC
CSASTSGITYNEQFF
>TRBV7-6|few|TRBJ2-1|TRBD2
TGTGCCAGCAGCACCGGGACTAGCGGGGGAAATGAGCAGTTCTTC
CASSTGTSGGNEQFF
>TRBV28|.|TRBJ2-7|.
TGTGCCAGCAAATCAACTGATTCCTACGAGCAGTACTTC
CASKSTDSYEQYF
>TRBV7-8|many|TRBJ1-1|TRBD1
TGTGCCAGCAGCTTATTGGGGACAGGTCGCACTGAAGCTTTCTTT
CASSLLGTGRTEAFF
>TRBV29-1|many|TRBJ2-1|.
TGCAGCGTTGAAGATCCCGTAGGAGTCAATGAGCAGTTCTTC
CSVEDPVGVNEQFF
>TRBV20-1|many|TRBJ2-7|.
TGCAGTGCTAGAGATTCCCGTTACGAGCAGTACTTC
CSARDSRYEQYF
>TRBV20-1|many|TRBJ2-5|TRBD1
TGCAGTGCTAGTACCAGGGGGTTGGAGACCCAGTACTTC
CSASTRGLETQYF
>TRBV20-1|many|TRBJ2-2|.
TGCAGTGCTAGATGGGACGATGGGGGTCCGATCGGGGAGCTGTTTTTT
CSARWDDGGPIGELFF
>TRBV7-4|many|TRBJ2-7|TRBD1
TGTGCCAGCAGCTTAGTCGACAGGGGGCCTTCCTACGAGCAGTACTTC
CASSLVDRGPSYEQYF
>TRBV15|many|TRBJ1-1|.
TGTGCCACCAGCAGAGTTGAGGGGATGAACACTGAAGCTTTCTTT
CATSRVEGMNTEAFF
>TRBV30|.|TRBJ2-4|.
TGTGCCTGGAGTAGGTCCGGGACCAAAAACATTCAGTACTTC
CAWSRSGTKNIQYF
>TRBV2|many|TRBJ1-1|.
TGTGCCAGCAACGGACGTGGGGCTTTCTTT
CASNGRGAFF
>TRBV28|many|TRBJ1-4|TRBD1
TGTGCCTCCACCCCAGGGGGCGCAGGAAAACTGTTTTTT
CASTPGGAGKLFF
>TRBV5-1|.|TRBJ1-1|.
TGCGCCAGCAGCTTGGATGTCGGTGAAGCTTTCTTT
CASSLDVGEAFF
>TRBV5-8|few|TRBJ1-3|TRBD1
TGTGCCAGCAGCTCGCCGGGACAGGCTACCATATATTTT
CASSSPGQATIYF
>TRBV2|few|TRBJ2-1|.
TGTGCCAGCAGAGCGTCCGGGGGGCTCTCCTACAATGAGCAGTTCTTC
CASRASGGLSYNEQFF
>TRBV20-1|.|TRBJ2-1|TRBD2
TGCAGTGCTAGAGTCGGCGGGAGCTCCTACAATGAGCAGTTCTTC
CSARVGGSSYNEQFF
>TRBV5-1|many|TRBJ2-7|.
TGCGCCAGCAGCTCGTCACCCTCCTACGAGCAGTACTTC
CASSSSPSYEQYF